This T cell receptor (beta chain) was identified during a study of T cells in Graves' hyperthyroidism and ophthalmopathy. As for the study in general: Any treatment followed the collection of peripheral blood at initial diagnosis. Overall study findings and caveats: Stable hyperthyroidism was separated from ophthalmopathy by a model based on 13 V-J features.

TCR beta CDR3 regions were amplified from RNA transcripts. TCR CDR3 regions were first amplified by RT-PCR with HTBI primers. TCRdb fed the multiplex PCR reads into MiXCR, producing one record per CDR3 protein. The sample yields about 35,000 distinct CDR3 sequences, 49% seen once. At least ten counts were recorded for this clonotype. What it recognizes is unknown. The blood specimen was taken at initial hyperthyroidism diagnosis, before any ophthalmopathy symptoms. This CDR3 is built from 16 residues. V was pared by 6 bases and J by 6 bases, with 12 bases of the junction left unmatched. Germline-derived CDR1 and CDR2 are SEHNR and FQNEAQ (reference sequence).

Sequenced input: blood. This sequence joins TRBV7-9 and TRBJ2-7; TRBD2 agrees at 12 bases. This receptor was identified in a woman aged 45-60 years with Graves' hyperthyroidism that later progressed to Graves' ophthalmopathy. CDR3: CASRSTPLAGGSEQYF. CDR3 sequence (DNA): TGTGCCAGCAGAAGCACCCCCCTAGCGGGAGGGTCCGAGCAGTACTTC.